These 5 T cell receptor beta chains were sequenced from one sample in a study of CD8 T cells in ankylosing spondylitis (dated by TCRdb to 2016 to 2017). Library preparation used 5' RACE. Sequencing took place on an Illumina HiSeq 2500. The public reads were reprocessed in TCRdb via fastp at Q25 and MiXCR, keeping in-frame beta chains. Each record represents a unique CDR3 protein, reported with the most common genes and DNA among its rows. A total of about 340,000 distinct CDR3 sequences appear in this sample, approximately 8% of them only once. Together, the top ten hold 13% to 15% of the sample. Results and caveats for the whole study, not just this receptor: Blood from ankylosing spondylitis patients appeared to be characterized by a TCR beta motif made up of under 10 highly homologous amino acid variants.

These receptors' targets are unknown. The specimen was blood, either unsorted or a sorted T cell fraction (not recorded which). The origin of the receptors is a male donor with ankylosing spondylitis.

The rearrangement links TRBV29-1 to TRBJ2-7, with D perhaps TRBD1 (6 bases). The V and J ends lost 4 bases and 6 bases respectively, with 16 bases between them. This CDR3 spans 13 amino acids. Germline values: CDR1 SQVTM, CDR2 ANQGSEA. The CDR3 DNA follows: TGCAGCGTTGCGGTCAGGGGATTGGGCGAGCAGTACTTC. Protein product: CSVAVRGLGEQYF.

The V gene is TRBV20-1, the J gene TRBJ1-1, with TRBD1 as a possible D gene (5 bases). Germline assignment: CDR1 DFQATT and CDR2 SNEGSKA (reference sequence). The V end lost 2 bases, the J end lost 1 base, and 8 bases lay between the germline ends. The CDR3 extends over 13 amino acids. CDR3 region: CSARKGWNTEAFF. Written as DNA, the CDR3 is TGCAGTGCTAGAAAGGGGTGGAACACTGAAGCTTTCTTT.

This clonotype has a count of ten or more. The chain recombines TRBV6-5 with TRBJ2-1, with a possible D match to TRBD2 (6 bases). Germline V lookup: CDR1 MNHEY, CDR2 SVGAGI. Trimming removed 11 bases from V and 9 bases from J, with 14 bases in between. The CDR3 is 11 amino acids. The CDR3 region is CAGGRAGEQFF. CDR3 coding DNA: TGTGCCGGAGGGCGGGCCGGTGAGCAGTTCTTC.

The genes are TRBV4-3 and TRBJ2-7; weak D call: TRBD2 (5 bases). The V gene's germline CDR1 is LGHNA and CDR2 YSLEER. V lost 6 bases and J 2 bases, leaving 20 bases between the germline ends. The CDR3 length is 16 residues. The CDR3 DNA follows: TGCGCCAGCAGTCACATAAGGACCAGCGGTGCCTACGAGCAGTACTTC. Protein sequence: CASSHIRTSGAYEQYF.

The V gene is TRBV20-1, the J gene TRBJ2-5, with 11 bases matching TRBD2. After removal of 6 bases from V and 4 bases from J, the junction contained 7 bases not matched to a gene. Per the germline V gene, CDR1 is DFQATT and CDR2 is SNEGSKA (reference sequence). This CDR3 comprises 14 residues. CDR3 residues: CSAGGLAGGETQYF. The CDR3, as DNA: TGCAGTGCAGGGGGGCTAGCGGGAGGAGAGACCCAGTACTTC.